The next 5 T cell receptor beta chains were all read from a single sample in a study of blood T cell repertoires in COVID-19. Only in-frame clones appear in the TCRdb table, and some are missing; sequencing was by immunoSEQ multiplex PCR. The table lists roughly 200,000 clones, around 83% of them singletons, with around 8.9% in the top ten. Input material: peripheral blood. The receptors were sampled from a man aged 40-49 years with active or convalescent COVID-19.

The CDR3 DNA follows: TGCGCCAGCAGTCTTGGAGGGGAGACTAATGAAAAACTGTTTTTT. This gives the protein CASSLGGETNEKLFF. The V and J genes are TRBV23-1 and TRBJ1-4; possible D gene TRBD1, 5 bases. TRBV23-1 is an ORF, with its function uncertain. This CDR3 has 15 residues. V was pared by 4 bases and J by 2 bases, with 11 bases between.

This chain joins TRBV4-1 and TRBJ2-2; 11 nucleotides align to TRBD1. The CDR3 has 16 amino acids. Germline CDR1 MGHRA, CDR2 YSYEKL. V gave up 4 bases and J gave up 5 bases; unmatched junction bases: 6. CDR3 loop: CASSPGQGARTGELFF. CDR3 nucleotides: TGCGCCAGCAGCCCCGGACAGGGGGCAAGAACCGGGGAGCTGTTTTTT.

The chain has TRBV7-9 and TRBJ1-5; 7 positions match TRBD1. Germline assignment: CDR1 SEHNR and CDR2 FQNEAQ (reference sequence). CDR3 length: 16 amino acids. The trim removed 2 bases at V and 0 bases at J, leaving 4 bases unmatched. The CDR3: CASSLYRGFSNQPQHF. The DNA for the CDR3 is TGTGCCAGCAGCTTATACAGGGGATTTAGCAATCAGCCCCAGCATTTT.

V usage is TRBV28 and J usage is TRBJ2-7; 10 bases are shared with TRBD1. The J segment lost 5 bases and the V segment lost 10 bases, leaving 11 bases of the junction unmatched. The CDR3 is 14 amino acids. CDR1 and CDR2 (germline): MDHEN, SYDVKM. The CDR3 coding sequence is TGTGCCATCACGACGACAGGGGGCGAGCACGAGCAGTACTTC. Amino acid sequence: CAITTTGGEHEQYF. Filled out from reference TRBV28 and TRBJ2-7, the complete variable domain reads DVKVTQSSRYLVKRTGEKVFLECVQDMDHENMFWYRQDPGLGLRLIYFSYDVKMKEKGDIPEGYSVSREKKERFSLILESASTNQTSMYLCAITTTGGEHEQYFGPGTRLTVT.

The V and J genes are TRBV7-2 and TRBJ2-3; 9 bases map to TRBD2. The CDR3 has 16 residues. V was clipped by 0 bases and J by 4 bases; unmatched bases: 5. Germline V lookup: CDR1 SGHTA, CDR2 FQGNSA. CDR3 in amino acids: CASSLAVAGASDTQYF. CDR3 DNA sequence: TGTGCCAGCAGCTTAGCGGTAGCGGGGGCCTCAGATACGCAGTATTTT.